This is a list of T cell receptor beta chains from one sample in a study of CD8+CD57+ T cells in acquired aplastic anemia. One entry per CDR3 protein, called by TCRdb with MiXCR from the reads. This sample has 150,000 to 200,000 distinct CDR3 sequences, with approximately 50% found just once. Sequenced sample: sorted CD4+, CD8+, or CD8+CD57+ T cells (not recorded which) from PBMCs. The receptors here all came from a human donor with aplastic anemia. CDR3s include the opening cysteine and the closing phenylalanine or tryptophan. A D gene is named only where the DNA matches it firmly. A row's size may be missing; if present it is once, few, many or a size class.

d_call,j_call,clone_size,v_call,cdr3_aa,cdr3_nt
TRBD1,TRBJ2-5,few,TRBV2,CASTGTVGPGTQYF,TGTGCCAGCACCGGGACAGTGGGCCCGGGGACCCAGTACTTC
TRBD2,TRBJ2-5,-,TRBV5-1,CASSLRLAEQETQYF,TGCGCCAGCAGCTTAAGACTAGCGGAACAAGAGACCCAGTACTTC
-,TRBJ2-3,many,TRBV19,CASSAMLADTQYF,TGTGCCAGTAGCGCTATGTTAGCAGATACGCAGTATTTT
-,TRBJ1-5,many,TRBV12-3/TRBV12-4,CASSWAQGQPQHF,TGTGCCAGCAGTTGGGCCCAGGGCCAGCCCCAGCATTTT
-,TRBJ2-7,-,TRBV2,CASTGDLSDKTQF,TGTGCCAGCACGGGGGATTTGTCGGACAAGACCCAATTC
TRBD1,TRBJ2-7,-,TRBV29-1,CSVLRDRSYEQYF,TGCAGCGTGCTCCGGGACAGGTCCTACGAGCAGTACTTC
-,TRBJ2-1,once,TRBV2,CASSRDPGGTYNEQFF,TGTGCCAGCTCGAGGGACCCCGGGGGAACTTACAATGAGCAGTTCTTC
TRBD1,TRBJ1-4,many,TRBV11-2,CASSWETGGASTNEKLFF,TGTGCCAGCAGCTGGGAAACAGGGGGCGCGTCCACTAATGAAAAACTGTTTTTT
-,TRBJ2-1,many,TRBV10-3,CAISVGTANEQFF,TGTGCCATCAGTGTGGGGACCGCCAATGAGCAGTTCTTC
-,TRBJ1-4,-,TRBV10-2,CASSDSPNEKLFF,TGCGCCAGCAGTGACAGCCCTAATGAAAAACTGTTTTTT
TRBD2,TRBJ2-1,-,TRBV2,CASSEGTSSLNEQFF,TGTGCCAGCAGCGAAGGGACTAGCAGCCTCAATGAGCAGTTCTTC
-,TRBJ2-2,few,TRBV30,CAWHRHLTSNTGELFF,TGTGCCTGGCATAGACACTTAACCTCGAACACCGGGGAGCTGTTTTTT
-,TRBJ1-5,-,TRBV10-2,CASSETDSNQPQHF,TGCGCCAGCAGTGAGACAGATAGCAATCAGCCCCAGCATTTT
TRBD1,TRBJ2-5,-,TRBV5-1,CASSTTGGQETQYF,TGCGCCAGCAGCACCACAGGGGGCCAAGAGACCCAGTACTTC
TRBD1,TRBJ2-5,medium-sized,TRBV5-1,CASSADRVGQETQYF,TGCGCCAGCAGCGCCGACAGGGTGGGCCAAGAGACCCAGTACTTC
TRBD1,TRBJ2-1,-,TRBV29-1,CSVEHRGHDEQFF,TGCAGCGTTGAACACAGGGGGCACGATGAGCAGTTCTTC
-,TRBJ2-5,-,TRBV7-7,CASSSARLGAQETQYF,TGTGCTAGCAGCTCCGCGCGGCTAGGTGCGCAAGAGACCCAGTACTTC
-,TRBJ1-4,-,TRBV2,CASLIKTNKEKLFF,TGTGCCAGCCTGATCAAGACTAATAAAGAAAAACTGTTTTTT
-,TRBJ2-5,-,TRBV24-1,CATSDLGVAGIETQYF,TGTGCCACCAGTGATTTGGGGGTGGCAGGGATAGAGACCCAGTACTTC
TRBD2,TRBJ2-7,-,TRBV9,CASSKAGGLEQYF,TGTGCCAGCAGCAAGGCGGGGGGGCTCGAGCAGTACTTC
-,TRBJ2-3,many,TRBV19,CASSLRSQPDTQYF,TGTGCCAGTAGTCTGAGAAGCCAGCCAGATACGCAGTATTTT
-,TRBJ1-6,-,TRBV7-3,CASSPDRNSPLHF,TGTGCCAGCAGCCCGGACCGCAATTCACCCCTCCACTTT
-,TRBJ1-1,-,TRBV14,CASSHRNTWAEAFF,TGTGCCAGCAGCCACAGGAACACTTGGGCTGAAGCTTTCTTT
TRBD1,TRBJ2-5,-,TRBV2,CASSVLQGARGETQYF,TGTGCCAGCAGTGTTTTACAGGGGGCGAGAGGAGAGACCCAGTACTTC
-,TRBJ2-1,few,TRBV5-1,CASSDPGGEQFF,TGCGCCAGCAGCGACCCAGGTGGTGAGCAGTTCTTC
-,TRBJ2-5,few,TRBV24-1,CATQRTQYF,TGTGCCACCCAACGGACCCAGTACTTC
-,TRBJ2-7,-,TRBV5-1,CASSLLVAGYEQYF,TGCGCCAGCAGCTTGTTGGTTGCGGGCTACGAGCAGTACTTC
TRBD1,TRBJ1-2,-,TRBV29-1,CSVEGERDRLYGYTF,TGCAGCGTTGAAGGGGAGAGGGACAGGCTCTATGGCTACACCTTC
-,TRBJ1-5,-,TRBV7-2,CASSPGLGGGTQHF,TGTGCCAGCAGCCCGGGACTAGGTGGGGGGACCCAGCATTTT
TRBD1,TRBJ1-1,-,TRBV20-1,CSARKGQEITEAFF,TGCAGTGCTAGAAAAGGACAGGAAATCACTGAAGCTTTCTTT
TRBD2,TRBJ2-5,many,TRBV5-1,CASSLLAGGPQETQYF,TGCGCCAGCAGCTTGCTAGCGGGAGGGCCCCAAGAGACCCAGTACTTC
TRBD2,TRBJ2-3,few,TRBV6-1,CASSRGLAATDTQYF,TGTGCCAGCAGCAGGGGACTAGCGGCCACAGATACGCAGTATTTT
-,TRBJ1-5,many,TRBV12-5,CASGLNRASNQPQHF,TGTGCTAGTGGTCTGAACCGGGCTAGCAATCAGCCCCAGCATTTT
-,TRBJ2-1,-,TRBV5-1,CASSYGNEVAPIYNEQFF,TGCGCCAGCAGCTACGGAAACGAAGTAGCCCCCATTTACAATGAGCAGTTCTTC
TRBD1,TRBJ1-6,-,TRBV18,CASSPGQDNSPLHF,TGTGCCAGCTCACCGGGACAGGATAATTCACCCCTCCACTTT
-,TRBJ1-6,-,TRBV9,CASSVGSSPLHF,TGTGCCAGCAGCGTAGGAAGTTCACCCCTCCACTTT
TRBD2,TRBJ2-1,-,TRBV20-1,CSARDKRGLANSQQFF,TGCAGTGCTAGAGATAAGAGAGGACTAGCCAATTCTCAGCAGTTCTTC
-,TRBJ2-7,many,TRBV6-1,CASSEVGDSYEQYF,TGTGCCAGCAGTGAAGTAGGAGACTCCTACGAGCAGTACTTC
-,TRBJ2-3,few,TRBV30,CAWSAGLVDTQYF,TGTGCCTGGAGCGCAGGACTCGTTGATACGCAGTATTTT
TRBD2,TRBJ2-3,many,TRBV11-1,CASSYPTGQTSGRDTDTQYF,TGTGCCAGCAGCTACCCGACAGGTCAGACTAGCGGGAGAGACACAGATACGCAGTATTTT
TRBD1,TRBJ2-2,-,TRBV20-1,CSAEDRGSTGELFF,TGCAGTGCCGAGGACAGGGGGTCCACCGGGGAGCTGTTTTTT
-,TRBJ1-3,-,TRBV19,CASSPQGTASGNTIYF,TGTGCCAGTAGTCCCCAGGGGACGGCCTCTGGAAACACCATATATTTT
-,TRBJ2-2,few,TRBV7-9,CASSPVGGGELFF,TGTGCCAGCAGCCCCGTCGGGGGCGGGGAGCTGTTTTTT
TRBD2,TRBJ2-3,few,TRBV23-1,CASRPIPSGRGWGVDTQYF,TGCGCCAGCAGACCCATTCCTAGCGGGAGAGGTTGGGGGGTGGATACGCAGTATTTT
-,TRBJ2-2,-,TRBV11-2,CASSLPGVTGELFF,TGTGCCAGCAGCTTGCCAGGGGTTACCGGGGAGCTGTTTTTT
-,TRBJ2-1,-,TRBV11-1,CASSLSPQSYNEQFF,TGTGCCAGCAGCTTATCCCCGCAGAGTTACAATGAGCAGTTCTTC
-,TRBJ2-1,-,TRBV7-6,CASSAGSLTNEQFF,TGTGCCAGCAGCGCCGGGTCCCTCACCAATGAGCAGTTCTTC